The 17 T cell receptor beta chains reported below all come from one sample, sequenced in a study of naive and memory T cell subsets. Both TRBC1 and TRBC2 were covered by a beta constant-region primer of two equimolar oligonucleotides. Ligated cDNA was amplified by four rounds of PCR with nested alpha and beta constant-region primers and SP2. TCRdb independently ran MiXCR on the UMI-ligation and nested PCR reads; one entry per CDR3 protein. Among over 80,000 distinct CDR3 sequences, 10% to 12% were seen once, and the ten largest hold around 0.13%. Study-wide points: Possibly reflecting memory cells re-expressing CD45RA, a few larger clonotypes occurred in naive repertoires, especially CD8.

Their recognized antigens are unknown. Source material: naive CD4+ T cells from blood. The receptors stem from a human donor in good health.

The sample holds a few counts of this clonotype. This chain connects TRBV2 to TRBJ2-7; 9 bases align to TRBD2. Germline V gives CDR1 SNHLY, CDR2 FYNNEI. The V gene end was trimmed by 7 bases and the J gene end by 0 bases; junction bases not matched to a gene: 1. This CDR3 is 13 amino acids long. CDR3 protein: CASKLAGSYEQYF. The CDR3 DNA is TGTGCCAGCAAACTAGCGGGCTCCTACGAGCAGTACTTC.

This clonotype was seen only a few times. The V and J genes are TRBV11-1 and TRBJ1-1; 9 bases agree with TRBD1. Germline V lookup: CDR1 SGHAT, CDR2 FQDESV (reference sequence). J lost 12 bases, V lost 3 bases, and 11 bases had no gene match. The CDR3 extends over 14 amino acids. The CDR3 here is CASSFTGQGRTTFF. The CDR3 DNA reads TGTGCCAGCAGCTTTACAGGACAGGGGAGGACGACTTTCTTT.

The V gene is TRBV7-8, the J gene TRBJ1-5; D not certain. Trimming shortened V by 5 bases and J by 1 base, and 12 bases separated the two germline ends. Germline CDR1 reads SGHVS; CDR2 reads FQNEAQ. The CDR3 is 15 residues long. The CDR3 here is CASSLGERSNQPQHF. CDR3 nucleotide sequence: TGTGCCAGCAGCCTGGGAGAACGAAGCAATCAGCCCCAGCATTTT.

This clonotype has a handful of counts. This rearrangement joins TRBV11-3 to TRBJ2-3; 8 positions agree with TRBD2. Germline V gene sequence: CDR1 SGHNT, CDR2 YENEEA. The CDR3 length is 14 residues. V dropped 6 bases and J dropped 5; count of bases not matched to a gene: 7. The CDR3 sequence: CASRSSGREDTQYF. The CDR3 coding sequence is TGTGCCAGCAGGTCGAGCGGGAGAGAAGATACGCAGTATTTT.

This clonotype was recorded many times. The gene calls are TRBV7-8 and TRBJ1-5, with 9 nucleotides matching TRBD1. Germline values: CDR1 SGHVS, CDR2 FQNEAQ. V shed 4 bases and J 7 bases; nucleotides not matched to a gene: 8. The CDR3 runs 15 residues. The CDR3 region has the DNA TGTGCCAGCAGCTACATAACAGGGGGCAGGCAGCCCCAGCATTTT. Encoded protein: CASSYITGGRQPQHF.

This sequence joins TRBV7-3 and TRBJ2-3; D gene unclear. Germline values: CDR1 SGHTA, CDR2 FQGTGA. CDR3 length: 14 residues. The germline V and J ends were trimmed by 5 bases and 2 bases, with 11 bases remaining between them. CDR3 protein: CASSPSTATDTQYF. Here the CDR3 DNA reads TGTGCCAGCAGCCCGAGCACTGCCACAGATACGCAGTATTTT.

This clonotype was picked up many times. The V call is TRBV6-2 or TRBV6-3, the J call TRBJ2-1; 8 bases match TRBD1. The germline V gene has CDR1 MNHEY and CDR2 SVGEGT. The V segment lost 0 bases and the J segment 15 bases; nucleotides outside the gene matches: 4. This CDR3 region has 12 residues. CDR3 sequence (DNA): TGTGCCAGCAGTTACTCCCGGACAGGGCCGTTCTTC. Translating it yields CASSYSRTGPFF.

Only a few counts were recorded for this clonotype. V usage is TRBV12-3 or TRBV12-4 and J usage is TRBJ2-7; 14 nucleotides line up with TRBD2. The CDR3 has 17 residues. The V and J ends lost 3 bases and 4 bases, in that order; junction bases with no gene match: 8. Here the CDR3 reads CASSLGARTSGRYEQYF. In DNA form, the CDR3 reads TGTGCCAGCAGTTTGGGTGCCCGGACTAGCGGGAGGTACGAGCAGTACTTC.

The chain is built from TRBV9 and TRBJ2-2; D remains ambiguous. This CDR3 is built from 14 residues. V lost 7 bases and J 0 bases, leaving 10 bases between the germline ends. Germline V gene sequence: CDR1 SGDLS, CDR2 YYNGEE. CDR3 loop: CASSGPANTGELFF. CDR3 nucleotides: TGTGCCAGCTCCGGCCCCGCGAACACCGGGGAGCTGTTTTTT.

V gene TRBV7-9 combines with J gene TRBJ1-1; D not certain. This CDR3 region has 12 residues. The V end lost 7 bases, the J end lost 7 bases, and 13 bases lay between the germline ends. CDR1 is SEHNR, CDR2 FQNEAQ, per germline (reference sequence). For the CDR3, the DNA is TGTGCCAGCACAAAGGTTAAGGATGAAGCTTTCTTT. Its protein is CASTKVKDEAFF.

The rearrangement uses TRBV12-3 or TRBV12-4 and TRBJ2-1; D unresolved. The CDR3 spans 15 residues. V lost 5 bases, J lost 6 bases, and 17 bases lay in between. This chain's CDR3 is CASSPAWASSNEQFF. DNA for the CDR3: TGTGCCAGCAGTCCAGCCTGGGCCTCCAGCAATGAGCAGTTCTTC.

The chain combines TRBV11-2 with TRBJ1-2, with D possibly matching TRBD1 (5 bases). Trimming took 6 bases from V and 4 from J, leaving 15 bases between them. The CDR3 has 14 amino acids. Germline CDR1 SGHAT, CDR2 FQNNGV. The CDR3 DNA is TGTGCCAGCAGGTCACCTGGAGGGGCCTATGGCTACACCTTC. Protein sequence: CASRSPGGAYGYTF.

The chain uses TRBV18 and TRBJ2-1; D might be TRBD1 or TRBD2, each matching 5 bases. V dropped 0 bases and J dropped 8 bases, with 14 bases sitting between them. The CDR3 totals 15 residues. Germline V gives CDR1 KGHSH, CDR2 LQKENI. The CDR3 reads CASSPPGVDFHEQFF. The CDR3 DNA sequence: TGTGCCAGCTCACCACCGGGGGTGGATTTCCATGAGCAGTTCTTC. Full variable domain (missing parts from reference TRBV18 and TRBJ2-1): NAGVMQNPRHLVRRRGQEARLRCSPMKGHSHVYWYRQLPEEGLKFMVYLQKENIIDESGMPKERFSAEFPKEGPSILRIQQVVRGDSAAYFCASSPPGVDFHEQFFGPGTRLTVL.

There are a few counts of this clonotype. The CDR3 bases are TGTGCCAGCAGCTCTGAACACAGGGTCCCCTACGAGCAGTACTTC. Its protein product is CASSSEHRVPYEQYF. The rearrangement joins TRBV7-6 to TRBJ2-7; D is possibly TRBD1 (6 bases). This CDR3 is 15 amino acids long. Trimming took 4 bases from V and 2 from J, leaving 15 bases between them. CDR1 SGHVS and CDR2 FNYEAQ come from the germline V gene.

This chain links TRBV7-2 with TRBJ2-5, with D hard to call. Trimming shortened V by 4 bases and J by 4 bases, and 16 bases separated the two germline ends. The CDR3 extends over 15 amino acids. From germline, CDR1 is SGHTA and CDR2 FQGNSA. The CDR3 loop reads CASSSQVQKGETQYF. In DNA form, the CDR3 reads TGTGCCAGCAGCTCCCAGGTGCAAAAGGGAGAGACCCAGTACTTC. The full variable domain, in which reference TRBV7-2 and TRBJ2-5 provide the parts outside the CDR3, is GAGVSQSPSNKVTEKGKDVELRCDPISGHTALYWYRQSLGQGLEFLIYFQGNSAPDKSGLPSDRFSAERTGGSVSTLTIQRTQQEDSAVYLCASSSQVQKGETQYFGPGTRLLVL.

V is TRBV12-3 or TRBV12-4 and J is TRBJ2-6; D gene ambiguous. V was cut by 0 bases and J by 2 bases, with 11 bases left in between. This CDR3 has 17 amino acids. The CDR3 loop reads CASSLAKTIAGANVLTF. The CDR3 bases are TGTGCCAGCAGTTTAGCCAAGACAATAGCTGGGGCCAACGTCCTGACTTTC.

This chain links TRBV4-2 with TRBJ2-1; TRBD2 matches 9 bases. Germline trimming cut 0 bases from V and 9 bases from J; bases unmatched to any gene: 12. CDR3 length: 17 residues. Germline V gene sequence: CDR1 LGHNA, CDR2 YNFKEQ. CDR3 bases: TGTGCCAGCAGCCAAGACCCCCTAGCGGGAACTCTTGGTGAGCAGTTCTTC. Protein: CASSQDPLAGTLGEQFF.